The present TCR beta chain was sequenced within a study of blood T cell repertoires in COVID-19. Study details: Sources were T cells, B-cell-depleted T cells, or PBMCs; the material itself was cDNA or gDNA.

Trimming removed 5 bases at V and 10 bases at J, with 20 bases between. The germline V gene has CDR1 SGHTA and CDR2 FQGNSA. This CDR3 is built from 14 residues. Generated by immunoSEQ multiplex PCR, the TCRdb table keeps only in-frame clones and is missing some. The sample lists 250,000 to 300,000 clones, 88% occurring once. Sequencing input: PBMCs or T cells enriched from blood (not recorded which). J is TRBJ1-1 and V is TRBV7-2; weak D call: TRBD1 (6 bases). This TCR was sampled from a woman in her 30s who had recovered from COVID-19. The chain's CDR3 is CASSPGRRGSVAFF. CDR3 sequence (DNA): TGTGCCAGCAGCCCGGGGCGCAGGGGTTCTGTAGCTTTCTTT.